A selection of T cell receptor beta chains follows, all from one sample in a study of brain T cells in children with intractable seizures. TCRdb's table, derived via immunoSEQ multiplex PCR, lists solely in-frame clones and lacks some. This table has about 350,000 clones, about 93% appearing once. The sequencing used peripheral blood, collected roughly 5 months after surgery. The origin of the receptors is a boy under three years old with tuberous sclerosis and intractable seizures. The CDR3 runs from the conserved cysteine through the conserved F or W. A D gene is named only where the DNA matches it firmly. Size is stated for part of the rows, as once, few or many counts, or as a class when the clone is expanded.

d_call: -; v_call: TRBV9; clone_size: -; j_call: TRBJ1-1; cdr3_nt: TGTGCCAGCAGCTTCGGACAGTCCATGAACACTGAAGCTTTCTTT; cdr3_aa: CASSFGQSMNTEAFF
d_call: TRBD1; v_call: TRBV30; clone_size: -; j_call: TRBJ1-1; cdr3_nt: TGTGCCTGCCAGGGGGTCTGTAGATCGATGAACACTGAAGCTTTCTTT; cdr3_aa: CACQGVCRSMNTEAFF
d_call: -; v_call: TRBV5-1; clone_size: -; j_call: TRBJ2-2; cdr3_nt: TGCGCCAGCAGCCGGAAGGCAGGGACGAACACCGGGGAGCTGTTTTTT; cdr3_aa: CASSRKAGTNTGELFF
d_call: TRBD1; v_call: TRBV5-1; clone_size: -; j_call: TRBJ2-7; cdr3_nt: TGCGCCAGCCGGGACAGGGCCTACGAGCAGTACTTC; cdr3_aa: CASRDRAYEQYF
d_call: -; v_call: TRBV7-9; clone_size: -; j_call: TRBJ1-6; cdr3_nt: TGTGCCAGCAGCTTAGAGGGTAGCTCCTATAATTCACCCCTCCACTTT; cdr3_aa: CASSLEGSSYNSPLHF
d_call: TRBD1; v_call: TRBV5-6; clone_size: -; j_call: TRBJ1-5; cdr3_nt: TGTGCCAGCAGCTTTGGGACAGGGTATGGACAGCCCCAGCATTTT; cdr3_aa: CASSFGTGYGQPQHF
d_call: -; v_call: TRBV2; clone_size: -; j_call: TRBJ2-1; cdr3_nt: TGTGCCAGCAACCAGGGTACCAATGAGCAGTTCTTC; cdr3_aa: CASNQGTNEQFF
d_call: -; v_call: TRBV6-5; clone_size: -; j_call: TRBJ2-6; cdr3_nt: TGTGCCAGCAGTTACTCGAAAAAGGGGGCCAACGTCCTGACTTTC; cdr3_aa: CASSYSKKGANVLTF
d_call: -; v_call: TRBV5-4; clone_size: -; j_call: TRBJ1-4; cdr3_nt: TGTGCCAGCAGCTTCGGGGGGGCGAGTGAAAAACTGTTTTTT; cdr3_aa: CASSFGGASEKLFF
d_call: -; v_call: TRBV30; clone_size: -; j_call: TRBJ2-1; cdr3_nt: TGTGCCTGGGCACAGTACAATGAGCAGTTCTTC; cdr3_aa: CAWAQYNEQFF
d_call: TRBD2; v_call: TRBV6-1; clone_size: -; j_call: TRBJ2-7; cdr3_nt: TGTGCCAGCAGTGATCCTAGCGGGAGATACGAGCAGTACTTC; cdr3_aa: CASSDPSGRYEQYF
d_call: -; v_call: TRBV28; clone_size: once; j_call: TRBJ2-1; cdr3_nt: TGTGCCAGCAGTTGGCCCCTCGATCCCAATGAGCAGTTCTTC; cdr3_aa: CASSWPLDPNEQFF
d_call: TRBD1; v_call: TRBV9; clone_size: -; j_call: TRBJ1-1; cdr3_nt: TGTGCCAGCAGCGCTTCAGGGGGAAACACTGAAGCTTTCTTT; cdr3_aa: CASSASGGNTEAFF
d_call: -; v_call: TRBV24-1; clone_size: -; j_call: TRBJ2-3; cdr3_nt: TGTGCCACCAGTGACTTCTCCGATGGAGGGGAGGCAGATACGCAGTATTTT; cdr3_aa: CATSDFSDGGEADTQYF
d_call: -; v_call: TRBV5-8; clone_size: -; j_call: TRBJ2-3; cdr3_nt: TGTGCCAGCAGCTTTTTGTTCCTGGCGCAGTATTTT; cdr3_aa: CASSFLFLAQYF
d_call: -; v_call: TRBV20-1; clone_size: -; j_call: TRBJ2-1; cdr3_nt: TGCAGTGCTAGTGGAGATGGCGGGAAAAATGAGCAGTTCTTC; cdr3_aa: CSASGDGGKNEQFF